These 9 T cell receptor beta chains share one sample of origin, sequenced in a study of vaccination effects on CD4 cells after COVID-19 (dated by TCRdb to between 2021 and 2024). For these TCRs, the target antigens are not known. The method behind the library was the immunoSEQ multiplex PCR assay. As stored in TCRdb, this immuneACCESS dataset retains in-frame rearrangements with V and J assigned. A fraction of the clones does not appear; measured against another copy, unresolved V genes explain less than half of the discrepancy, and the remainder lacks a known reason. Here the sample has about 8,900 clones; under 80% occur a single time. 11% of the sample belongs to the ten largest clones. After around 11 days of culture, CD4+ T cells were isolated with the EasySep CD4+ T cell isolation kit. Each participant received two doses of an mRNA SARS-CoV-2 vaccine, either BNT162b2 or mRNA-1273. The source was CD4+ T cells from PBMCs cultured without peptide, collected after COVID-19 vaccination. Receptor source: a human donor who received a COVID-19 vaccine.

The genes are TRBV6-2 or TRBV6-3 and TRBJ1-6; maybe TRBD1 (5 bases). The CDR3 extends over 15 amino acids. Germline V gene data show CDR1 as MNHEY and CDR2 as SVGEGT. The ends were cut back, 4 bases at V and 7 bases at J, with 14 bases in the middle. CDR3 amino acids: CASSFETEPNSPLHF. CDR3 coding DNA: TGTGCCAGCAGTTTTGAGACAGAACCAAATTCACCCCTCCACTTT.

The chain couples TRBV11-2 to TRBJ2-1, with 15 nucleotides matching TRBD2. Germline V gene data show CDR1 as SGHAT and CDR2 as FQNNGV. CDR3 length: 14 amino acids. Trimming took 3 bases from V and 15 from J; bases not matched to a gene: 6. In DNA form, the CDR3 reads TGTGCCAGCAGCTTCAGGACTAGCGGGGGGGCCGGGTTCTTC. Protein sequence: CASSFRTSGGAGFF. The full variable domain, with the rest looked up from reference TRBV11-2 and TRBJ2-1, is EAGVAQSPRYKIIEKRQSVAFWCNPISGHATLYWYQQILGQGPKLLIQFQNNGVVDDSQLPKDRFSAERLKGVDSTLKIQPAKLEDSAVYLCASSFRTSGGAGFFGPGTRLTVL.

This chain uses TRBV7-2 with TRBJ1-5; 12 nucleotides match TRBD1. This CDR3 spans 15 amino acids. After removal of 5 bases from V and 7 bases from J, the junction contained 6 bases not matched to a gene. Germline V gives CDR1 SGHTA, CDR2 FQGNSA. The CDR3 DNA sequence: TGTGCCAGCAGCCCCGGGACAGGGGGCTGGCAGCCCCAGCATTTT. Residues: CASSPGTGGWQPQHF.

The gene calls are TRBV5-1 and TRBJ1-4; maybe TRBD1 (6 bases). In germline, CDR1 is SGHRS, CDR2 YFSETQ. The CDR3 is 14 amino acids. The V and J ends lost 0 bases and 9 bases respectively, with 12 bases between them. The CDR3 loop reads CASSLEVRDKKLFF. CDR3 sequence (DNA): TGCGCCAGCAGCTTGGAGGTCAGGGACAAAAAACTGTTTTTT.

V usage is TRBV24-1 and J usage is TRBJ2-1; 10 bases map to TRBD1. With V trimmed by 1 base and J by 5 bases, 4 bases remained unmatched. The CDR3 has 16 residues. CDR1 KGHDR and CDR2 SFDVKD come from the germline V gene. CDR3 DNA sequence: TGTGCCACCAGTGATTTCGGGACAGGGGACCACAATGAGCAGTTCTTC. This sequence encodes CATSDFGTGDHNEQFF.

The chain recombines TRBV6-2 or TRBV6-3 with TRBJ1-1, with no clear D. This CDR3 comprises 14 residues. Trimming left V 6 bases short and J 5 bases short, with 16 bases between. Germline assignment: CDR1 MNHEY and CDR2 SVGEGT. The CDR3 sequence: CASSLKPGWTEAFF. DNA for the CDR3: TGTGCCAGCAGCCTAAAGCCAGGATGGACTGAAGCTTTCTTT.

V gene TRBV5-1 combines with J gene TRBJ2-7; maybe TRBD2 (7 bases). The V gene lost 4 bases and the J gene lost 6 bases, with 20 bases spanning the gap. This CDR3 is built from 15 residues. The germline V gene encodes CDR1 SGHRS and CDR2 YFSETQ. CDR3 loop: CASSPQGRGAGEQYF. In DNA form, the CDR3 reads TGCGCCAGCAGCCCCCAAGGTCGGGGGGCTGGCGAGCAGTACTTC.

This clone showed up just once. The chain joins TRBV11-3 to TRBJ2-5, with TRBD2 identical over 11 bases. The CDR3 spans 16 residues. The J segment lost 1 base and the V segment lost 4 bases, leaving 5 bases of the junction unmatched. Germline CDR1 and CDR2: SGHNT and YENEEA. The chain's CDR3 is CASSSRTSGFQETQYF. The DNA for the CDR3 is TGTGCCAGCAGCTCACGGACTAGCGGGTTCCAAGAGACCCAGTACTTC.

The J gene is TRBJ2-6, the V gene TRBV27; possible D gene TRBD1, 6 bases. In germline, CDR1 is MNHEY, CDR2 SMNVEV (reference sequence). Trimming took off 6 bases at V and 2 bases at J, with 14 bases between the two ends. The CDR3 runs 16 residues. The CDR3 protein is CASRRAGETGANVLTF. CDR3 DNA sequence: TGTGCCAGCAGAAGGGCAGGGGAAACTGGGGCCAACGTCCTGACTTTC.